This TCR beta chain was sequenced in a study of siplizumab effects on memory and regulatory T cells. Study summary: Mixed lymphocyte reactions came in pairs, receiving siplizumab at about 1 ug/mL or receiving no drug. Notes on the study in general: Phenotypic classification as naive or memory proved unattainable for roughly 75-96% of proliferating CD4+ or CD8+ clones.

CDR1 and CDR2 from the germline V gene are SGHAT and FQDESV (reference sequence). This CDR3 contains 14 residues. Trimming removed 3 bases at V and 6 bases at J, with 14 bases between. Cells from the mixed lymphocyte reaction underwent coculture for under seven days at 37 degrees C. Concerning this clone itself: Its specificity is unknown.

Clones were sequenced by immunoSEQ multiplex PCR, and TCRdb holds only the in-frame ones, with some missing. The sample contains about 20,000 clones, roughly 51% of which appear only once. Sequencing used CFSE-low (dividing) CD4+ T cells sorted from an allogeneic mixed lymphocyte reaction. The source is a human donor in good health; the cells came from an allogeneic mixed lymphocyte reaction. The chain uses TRBV11-1 and TRBJ1-1, with a possible D match to TRBD1 (6 bases). The CDR3: CASSFRGWSSEAFF. In DNA, the CDR3 is TGTGCCAGCAGCTTCAGGGGCTGGTCCTCTGAAGCTTTCTTT.